These T cell receptor beta chains were read from a single sample in a study of blood T cell repertoires in COVID-19. This table comes from immunoSEQ multiplex PCR, and its TCRdb copy is limited to in-frame clones, with some not included. This sample has roughly 250,000 clones, with more than 75% found just once. The specimen sequenced was peripheral blood. Receptors were obtained from a man in his forties who had recovered from COVID-19. Both conserved end residues are part of each CDR3. The D gene is left open where the match is weak. Size tells how often a clone was seen (once, few, many) or the class of an expanded clone, and some rows leave it out.

TRBJ2-2 | TRBV9 | TRBD2 | NA | TGTGCCAGCAGCTGGGGACTAGCGGGGGTAACCGGGGAGCTGTTTTTT | CASSWGLAGVTGELFF
TRBJ2-2 | TRBV19 | NA | NA | TGTGCCAGTAGTATAGGACTTATCACCGGGGAGCTGTTTTTT | CASSIGLITGELFF
TRBJ2-1 | TRBV5-1 | TRBD2 | NA | TGCGCCAGCAGCTTGAACCCAGCGGGGATGAATGAGCAGTTCTTC | CASSLNPAGMNEQFF
TRBJ1-2 | TRBV6-5 | TRBD1 | NA | TGTGCCAGCAGTTACGGACAGGGGGCCGGCGGCTACACCTTC | CASSYGQGAGGYTF
TRBJ2-7 | TRBV23-1 | TRBD1 | once | TGCGCCAGCAGTCAATCGGAATCACGCCGGGACAGGGTTACCTACGAGCAGTACTTC | CASSQSESRRDRVTYEQYF
TRBJ1-3 | TRBV27 | TRBD1 | few | TGTGCCGGTGGCGGGGCAGGGGGAGCAGGAAACACCATATATTTT | CAGGGAGGAGNTIYF
TRBJ2-1 | TRBV7-7 | TRBD2 | NA | TGTGCCAGCAGCTTTGGGACTAGCGGTTACAATGAGCAGTTCTTC | CASSFGTSGYNEQFF
TRBJ2-2 | TRBV2 | TRBD2 | NA | TGTGCCAGCAGCGGAGCTAGCGGGGGCCTTGGGAACACCGGGGAGCTGTTTTTT | CASSGASGGLGNTGELFF
TRBJ2-5 | TRBV28 | NA | NA | TGTGCCAGCAGTTTCACGGGAGTGGAGACCCAGTACTTC | CASSFTGVETQYF
TRBJ2-2 | TRBV6-6 | TRBD2 | NA | TGTGCCAGCAGTCAACCGGGACTAGCGAACACCGGGGAGCTGTTTTTT | CASSQPGLANTGELFF
TRBJ2-1 | TRBV21-1 | NA | NA | TGTGCCAGCAGCAGCGAATTTTTTGAGCAGTTCTTC | CASSSEFFEQFF
TRBJ2-1 | TRBV4-2 | TRBD2 | NA | TGTGCCAGCAGCCCTCAAGCGGGAGGTTCGTACAATGAGCAGTTCTTC | CASSPQAGGSYNEQFF
TRBJ2-5 | TRBV12-2 | NA | few | TGTGCAAGTCGCTTGAGGGTAACCTTAGAGACCCAGTACTTC | CASRLRVTLETQYF
TRBJ2-7 | TRBV5-4 | NA | NA | TGTGCCAGCAGCCCCAACGTCAGGGCCGAGCAGTACTTC | CASSPNVRAEQYF
TRBJ2-5 | TRBV27 | TRBD2 | NA | TGTGCCAGCAGTTCTCCGGGACTAGCGGGGGAGGGAGAGACCCAGTACTTC | CASSSPGLAGEGETQYF
TRBJ2-5 | TRBV29-1 | TRBD1 | NA | TGCAGCGGCGGGACAGGGGTACCCGAGACCCAGTACTTC | CSGGTGVPETQYF
TRBJ1-1 | TRBV3-1/TRBV3-2 | NA | NA | TGTGCCAGCAACGAGGGGGTTATGAACACTGAAGCTTTCTTT | CASNEGVMNTEAFF
TRBJ2-4 | TRBV6-5 | NA | NA | TGTGCCAGCAGCGCTAAGGGGGTAGCCAAAAACATTCAGTACTTC | CASSAKGVAKNIQYF
TRBJ1-2 | TRBV12-3/TRBV12-4 | NA | NA | TGTGCCAGCAGTTTCCGGGGTCGAGGTGGCTACACCTTC | CASSFRGRGGYTF
TRBJ2-3 | TRBV9 | TRBD1 | NA | TGTGCCAGCAGCAAAACCGGGACAGCCTCCACAGATACGCAGTATTTT | CASSKTGTASTDTQYF
TRBJ2-7 | TRBV10-3 | TRBD2 | NA | TGTGCCACCGGGACCGGGACTAGCGGGAGGGCCGCCGAGCAGTACTTC | CATGTGTSGRAAEQYF
TRBJ1-4 | TRBV10-3 | TRBD1 | NA | TGTGCCATCAGGGCCGGGACAGGGGGTGAAAAACTGTTTTTT | CAIRAGTGGEKLFF
TRBJ1-4 | TRBV7-9 | TRBD1 | NA | TGTGCCAGCAGCTTAGTACAGGGGGCTGGTAATGAAAAACTGTTTTTT | CASSLVQGAGNEKLFF
TRBJ2-5 | TRBV10-2 | TRBD1 | NA | TGCGCCAGCAGCGGACAGGGCCAAGAGACCCAGTACTTC | CASSGQGQETQYF
TRBJ2-1 | TRBV14 | NA | NA | TGTGCCAGCAGCCACCTCCTCCGGGGGGCTTACAATGAGCAGTTCTTC | CASSHLLRGAYNEQFF
TRBJ2-7 | TRBV5-3 | NA | NA | TGTGCCAGAAGCTCCGAGATTCTAGGCTCCTACGAGCAGTACTTC | CARSSEILGSYEQYF
TRBJ2-1 | TRBV21-1 | NA | NA | TGTGCCAGCAGCATCCGTAGCGGGAGAATCAGTGAGCAGTTCTTC | CASSIRSGRISEQFF
TRBJ1-2 | TRBV2 | TRBD1 | NA | TGTGCCAGCAGTGGTAGCGTTGAGGGACAGGGGTCCCAGGGCTACACCTTC | CASSGSVEGQGSQGYTF
TRBJ1-1 | TRBV19 | TRBD1 | NA | TGTGCCAGTAGTCCCAGGGACAGGATCGTCACTGAAGCTTTCTTT | CASSPRDRIVTEAFF
TRBJ1-1 | TRBV5-1 | NA | few | TGCGCCAGCAGCTCCCAACCAGGGCTGAACACTGAAGCTTTCTTT | CASSSQPGLNTEAFF
TRBJ1-5 | TRBV27 | NA | NA | TGTGCCAGCAGTTTATCGCCGCAGAGCAATCAGCCCCAGCATTTT | CASSLSPQSNQPQHF
TRBJ1-4 | TRBV5-1 | NA | NA | TGCGCCAGCAGCTTGGACTCAGGGGTGGGTGAAAAACTGTTTTTT | CASSLDSGVGEKLFF
TRBJ1-1 | TRBV29-1 | TRBD1 | NA | TGCAGCGTTGATTCTGGAGGGGGCTTAGGGAACACTGAAGCTTTCTTT | CSVDSGGGLGNTEAFF
TRBJ1-5 | TRBV7-2 | NA | NA | TGTGCCAGCAGCCTACAGGGTAGGGGACAGCCCCAGCATTTT | CASSLQGRGQPQHF
TRBJ2-2 | TRBV2 | NA | NA | TGTGCCAGCAGTGACCTAGCCGACAACACCGGGGAGCTGTTTTTT | CASSDLADNTGELFF
TRBJ2-7 | TRBV5-1 | TRBD1 | NA | TGCGCCAGCAGCTACCGGGACAGGACCTACGAGCAGTACTTC | CASSYRDRTYEQYF
TRBJ2-1 | TRBV4-3 | TRBD2 | NA | TGCGCCAGCCGCCTGCGGGGGGGCCGAGGTGAACAGTTCTTC | CASRLRGGRGEQFF
TRBJ2-7 | TRBV6-5 | NA | NA | TGTGCCAGCAGTTACTCGATGGGACTCGGCGAGCAGTACTTC | CASSYSMGLGEQYF
TRBJ2-4 | TRBV28 | TRBD1 | NA | TGTGCCAGCACCCCGGGACAGGGCTCCAAAAACATTCAGTACTTC | CASTPGQGSKNIQYF